This paragraph covers one TCR beta chain sequence. Unmatched junction bases numbered 1, after V lost 4 bases and J lost 1 base. Per germline, CDR1 SNHLY and CDR2 FYNNEI. The CDR3 totals 14 residues. Assay: immunoSEQ multiplex PCR; the TCRdb copy retains only in-frame clones and omits some. The top ten hold over 3% of the sample, which has 80,000 or so clones, less than 95% seen once. This record belongs to a study of T cell responses to AZD1222 COVID-19 vaccine. This TCR was sampled from an adult who received the AZD1222 COVID-19 vaccine. The chain is built from TRBV2 and TRBJ2-7; 10 bases are a match to TRBD2. This specimen consisted of peripheral blood, obtained 28 days after the second AZD1222 dose. As DNA, the CDR3 is TGTGCCAGCAGTGTAGCGGGGGGTTCCTACGAGCAGTACTTC. It specifies CASSVAGGSYEQYF. Variable domain in full (rest from reference TRBV2 and TRBJ2-7): EPEVTQTPSHQVTQMGQEVILRCVPISNHLYFYWYRQILGQKVEFLVSFYNNEISEKSEIFDDQFSVERPDGSNFTLKIRSTKLEDSAMYFCASSVAGGSYEQYFGPGTRLTVT.